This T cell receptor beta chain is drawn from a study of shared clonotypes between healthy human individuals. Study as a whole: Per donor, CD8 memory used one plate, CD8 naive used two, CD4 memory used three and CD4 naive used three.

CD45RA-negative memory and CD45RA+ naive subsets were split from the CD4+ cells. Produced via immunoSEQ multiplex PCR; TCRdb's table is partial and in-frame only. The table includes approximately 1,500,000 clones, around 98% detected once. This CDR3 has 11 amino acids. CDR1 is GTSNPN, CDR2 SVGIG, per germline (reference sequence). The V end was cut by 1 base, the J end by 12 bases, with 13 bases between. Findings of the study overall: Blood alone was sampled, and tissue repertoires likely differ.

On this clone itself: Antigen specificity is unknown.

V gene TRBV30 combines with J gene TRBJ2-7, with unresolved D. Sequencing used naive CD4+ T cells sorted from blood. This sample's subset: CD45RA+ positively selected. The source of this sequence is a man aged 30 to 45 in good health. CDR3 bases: TGTGCCTGGAGTGGGAGAAGGGTGCGGTACTTC. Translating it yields CAWSGRRVRYF.